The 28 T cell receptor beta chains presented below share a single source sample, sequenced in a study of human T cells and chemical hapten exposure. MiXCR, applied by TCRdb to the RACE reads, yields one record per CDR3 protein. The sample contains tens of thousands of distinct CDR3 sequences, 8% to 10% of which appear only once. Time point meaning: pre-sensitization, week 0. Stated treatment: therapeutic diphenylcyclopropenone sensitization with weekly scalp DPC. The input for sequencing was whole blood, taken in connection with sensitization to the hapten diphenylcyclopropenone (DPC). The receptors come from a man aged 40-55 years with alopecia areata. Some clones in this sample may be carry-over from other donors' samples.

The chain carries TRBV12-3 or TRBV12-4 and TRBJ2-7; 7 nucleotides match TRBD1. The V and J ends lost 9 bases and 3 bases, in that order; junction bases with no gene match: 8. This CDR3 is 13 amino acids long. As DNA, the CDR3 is TGTGCCAGTCTTAGGGCAGGGGGCTACGAGCAGTACTTC. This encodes CASLRAGGYEQYF.

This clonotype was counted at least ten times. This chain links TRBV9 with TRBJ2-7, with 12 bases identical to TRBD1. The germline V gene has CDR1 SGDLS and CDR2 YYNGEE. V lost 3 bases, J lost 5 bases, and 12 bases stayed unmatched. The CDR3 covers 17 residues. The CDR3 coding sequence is TGTGCCAGCAGCGCTCTCCCGGGACAGGGGGCGCCGGACGAGCAGTACTTC. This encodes CASSALPGQGAPDEQYF.

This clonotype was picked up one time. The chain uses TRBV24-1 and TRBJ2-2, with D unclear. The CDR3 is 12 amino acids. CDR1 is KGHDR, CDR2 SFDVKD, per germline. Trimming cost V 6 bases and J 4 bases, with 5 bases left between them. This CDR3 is CATSRITGELFF. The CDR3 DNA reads TGTGCCACCAGTCGGATCACCGGGGAGCTGTTTTTT.

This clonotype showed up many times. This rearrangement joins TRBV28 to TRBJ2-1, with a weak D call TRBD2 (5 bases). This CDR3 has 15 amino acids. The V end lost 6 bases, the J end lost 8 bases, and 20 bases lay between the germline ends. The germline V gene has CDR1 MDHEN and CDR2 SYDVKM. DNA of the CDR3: TGTGCCAGCAGGGATCTGCGGGCCTTTTTCGATGAGCAGTTCTTC. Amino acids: CASRDLRAFFDEQFF.

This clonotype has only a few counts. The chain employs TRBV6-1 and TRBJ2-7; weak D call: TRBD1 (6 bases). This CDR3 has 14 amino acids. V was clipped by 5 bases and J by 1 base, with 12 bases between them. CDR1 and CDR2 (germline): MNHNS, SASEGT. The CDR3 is CASSPRTESYEQYF. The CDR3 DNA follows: TGTGCCAGCAGTCCTCGGACAGAATCCTACGAGCAGTACTTC.

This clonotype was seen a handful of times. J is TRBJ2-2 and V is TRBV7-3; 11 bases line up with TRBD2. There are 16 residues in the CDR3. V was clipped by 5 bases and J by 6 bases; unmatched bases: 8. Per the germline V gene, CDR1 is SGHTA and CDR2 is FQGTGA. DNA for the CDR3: TGTGCCAGCAGCCACAAAGGACTAGCGGGCGCCGGGGAGCTGTTTTTT. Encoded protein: CASSHKGLAGAGELFF.

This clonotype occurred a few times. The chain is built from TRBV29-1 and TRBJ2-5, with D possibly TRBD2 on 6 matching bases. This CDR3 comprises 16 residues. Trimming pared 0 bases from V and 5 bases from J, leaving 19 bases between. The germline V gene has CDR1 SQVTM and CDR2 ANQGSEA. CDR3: CSVEDSTRGMRETQYF. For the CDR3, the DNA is TGCAGCGTTGAAGATTCGACTCGCGGGATGAGGGAGACCCAGTACTTC.

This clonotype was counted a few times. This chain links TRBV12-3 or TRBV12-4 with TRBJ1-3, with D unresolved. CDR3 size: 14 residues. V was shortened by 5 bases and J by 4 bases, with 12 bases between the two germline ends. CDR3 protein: CASSQHREGNTIYF. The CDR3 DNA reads TGTGCCAGCAGTCAACACCGAGAAGGAAACACCATATATTTT.

CDR3 in amino acids: CASSKLQGFSTYEQYF. The CDR3 nucleotides read TGTGCCAGCAGTAAACTACAGGGGTTTTCAACCTACGAGCAGTACTTC. V is TRBV27 and J is TRBJ2-7, with 7 bases lining up with TRBD1. The CDR3 contains 16 residues. Germline values: CDR1 MNHEY, CDR2 SMNVEV (reference sequence). Trimming at V came to 5 bases and at J to 2 bases, leaving 12 bases not matched to a gene.

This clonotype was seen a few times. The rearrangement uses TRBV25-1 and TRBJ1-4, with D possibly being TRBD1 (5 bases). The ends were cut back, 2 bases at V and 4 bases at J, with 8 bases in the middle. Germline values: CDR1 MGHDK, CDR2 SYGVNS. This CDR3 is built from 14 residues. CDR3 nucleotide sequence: TGTGCCAGCAGTGAAGGGGGATTTAATGAAAAACTGTTTTTT. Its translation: CASSEGGFNEKLFF.

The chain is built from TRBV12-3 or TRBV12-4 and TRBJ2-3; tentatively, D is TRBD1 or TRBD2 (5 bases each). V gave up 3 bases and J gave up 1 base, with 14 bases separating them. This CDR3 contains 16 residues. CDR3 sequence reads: CASSFSARGGTDTQYF. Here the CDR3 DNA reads TGTGCCAGCAGTTTCTCAGCCCGGGGCGGCACAGATACGCAGTATTTT.

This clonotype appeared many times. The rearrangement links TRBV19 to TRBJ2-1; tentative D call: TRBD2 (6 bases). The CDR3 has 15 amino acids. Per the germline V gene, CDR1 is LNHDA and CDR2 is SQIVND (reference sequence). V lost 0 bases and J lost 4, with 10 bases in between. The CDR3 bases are TGTGCCAGTAGTATAGATGTTAGCGGTTACAATGAGCAGTTCTTC. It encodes CASSIDVSGYNEQFF.

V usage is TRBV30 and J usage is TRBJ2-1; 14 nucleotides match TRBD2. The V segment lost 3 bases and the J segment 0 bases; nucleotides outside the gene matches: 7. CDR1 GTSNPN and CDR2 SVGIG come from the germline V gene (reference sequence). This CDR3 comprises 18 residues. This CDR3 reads CAWSGTSGSGVSYNEQFF. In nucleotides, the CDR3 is TGTGCCTGGAGCGGGACTAGCGGGAGTGGCGTCTCCTACAATGAGCAGTTCTTC. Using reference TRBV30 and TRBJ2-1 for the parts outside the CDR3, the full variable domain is SQTIHQWPATLVQPVGSPLSLECTVEGTSNPNLYWYRQAAGRGLQLLFYSVGIGQISSEVPQNLSASRPQDRQFILSSKKLLLSDSGFYLCAWSGTSGSGVSYNEQFFGPGTRLTVL.

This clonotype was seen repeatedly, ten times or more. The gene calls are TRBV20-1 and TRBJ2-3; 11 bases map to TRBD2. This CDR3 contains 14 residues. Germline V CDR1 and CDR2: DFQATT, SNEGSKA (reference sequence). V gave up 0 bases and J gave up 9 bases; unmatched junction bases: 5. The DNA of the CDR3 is TGCAGTGCTAGAGATAGACTAGCGGGATTCACGCAGTATTTT. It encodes CSARDRLAGFTQYF.

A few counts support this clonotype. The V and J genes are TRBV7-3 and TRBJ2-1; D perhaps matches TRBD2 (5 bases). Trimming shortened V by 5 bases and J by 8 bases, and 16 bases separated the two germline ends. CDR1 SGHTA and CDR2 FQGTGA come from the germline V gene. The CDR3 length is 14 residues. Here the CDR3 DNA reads TGTGCCAGCAGCGCCCAACTAGGGAGCGATGAGCAGTTCTTC. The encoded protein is CASSAQLGSDEQFF.

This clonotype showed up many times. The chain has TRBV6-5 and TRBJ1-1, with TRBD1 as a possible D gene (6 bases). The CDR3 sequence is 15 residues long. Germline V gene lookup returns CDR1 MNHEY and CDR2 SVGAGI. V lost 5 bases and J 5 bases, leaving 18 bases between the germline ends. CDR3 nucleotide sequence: TGTGCCAGCAGTCACGTGGGGGGGCAGGGAACTGAAGCTTTCTTT. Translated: CASSHVGGQGTEAFF.

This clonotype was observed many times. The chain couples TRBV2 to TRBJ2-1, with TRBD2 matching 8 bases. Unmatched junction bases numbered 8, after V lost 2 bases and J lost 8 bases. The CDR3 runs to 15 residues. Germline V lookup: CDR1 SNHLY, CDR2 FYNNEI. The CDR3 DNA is TGTGCCAGCAGTGAATTCGCGGGAGGAAGGGATGAGCAGTTCTTC. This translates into CASSEFAGGRDEQFF.

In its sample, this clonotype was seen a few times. Here the CDR3 DNA reads TGTGCCTGGAGCCAAGGGACAAATCAGCCCCAGCATTTT. Encoded protein: CAWSQGTNQPQHF. J is TRBJ1-5 and V is TRBV30, with D possibly TRBD1 on 6 matching bases. The length of the CDR3 is 13 residues. Trimming took 3 bases from V and 4 from J, leaving 10 bases between them. The germline V gene has CDR1 GTSNPN and CDR2 SVGIG (reference sequence).

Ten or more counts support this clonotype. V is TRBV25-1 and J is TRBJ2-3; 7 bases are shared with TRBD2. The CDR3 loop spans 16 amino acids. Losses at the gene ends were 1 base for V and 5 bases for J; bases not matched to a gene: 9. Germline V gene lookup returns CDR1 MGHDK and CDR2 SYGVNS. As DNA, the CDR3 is TGTGCCAGCAGTGAATCCGGGCGGGAGTATAGAGATACGCAGTATTTT. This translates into CASSESGREYRDTQYF.

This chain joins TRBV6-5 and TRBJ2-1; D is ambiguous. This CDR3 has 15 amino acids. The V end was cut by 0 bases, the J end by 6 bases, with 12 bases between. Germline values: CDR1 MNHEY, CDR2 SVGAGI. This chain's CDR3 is CASSYSFVSGNEQFF. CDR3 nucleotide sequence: TGTGCCAGCAGTTACTCGTTTGTATCCGGCAATGAGCAGTTCTTC.

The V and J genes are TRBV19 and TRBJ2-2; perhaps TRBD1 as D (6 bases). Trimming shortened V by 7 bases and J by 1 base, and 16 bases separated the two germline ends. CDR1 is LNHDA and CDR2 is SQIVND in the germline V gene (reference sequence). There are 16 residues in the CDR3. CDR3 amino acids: CASTLFGQRNTGELFF. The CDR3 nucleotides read TGTGCCAGTACCCTGTTCGGACAGCGGAACACCGGGGAGCTGTTTTTT.

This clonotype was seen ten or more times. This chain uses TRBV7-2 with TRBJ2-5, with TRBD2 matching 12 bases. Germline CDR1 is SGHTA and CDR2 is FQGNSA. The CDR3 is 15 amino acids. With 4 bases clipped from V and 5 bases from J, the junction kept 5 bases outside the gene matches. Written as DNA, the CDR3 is TGTGCCAGCAGCTCGGGACTAGCGGGTTCCGAGACCCAGTACTTC. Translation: CASSSGLAGSETQYF.

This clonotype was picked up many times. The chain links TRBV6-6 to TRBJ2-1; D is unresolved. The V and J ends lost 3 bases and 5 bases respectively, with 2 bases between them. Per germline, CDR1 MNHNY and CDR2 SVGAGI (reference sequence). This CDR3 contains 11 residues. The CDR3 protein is CASSYHNEQFF. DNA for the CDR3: TGTGCCAGCAGTTATCACAATGAGCAGTTCTTC.

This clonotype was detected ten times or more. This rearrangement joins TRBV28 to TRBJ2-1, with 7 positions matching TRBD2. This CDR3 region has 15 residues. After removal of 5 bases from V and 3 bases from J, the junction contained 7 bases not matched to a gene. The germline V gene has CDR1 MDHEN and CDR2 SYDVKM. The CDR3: CASSPAGTYYNEQFF. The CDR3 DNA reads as TGTGCCAGCAGTCCAGCGGGAACGTACTACAATGAGCAGTTCTTC.

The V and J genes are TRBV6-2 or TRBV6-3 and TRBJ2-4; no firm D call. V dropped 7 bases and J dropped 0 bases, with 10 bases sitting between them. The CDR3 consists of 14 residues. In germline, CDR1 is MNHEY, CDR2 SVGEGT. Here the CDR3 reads CASKPDLAKNIQYF. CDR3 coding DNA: TGTGCCAGCAAGCCGGACCTAGCCAAAAACATTCAGTACTTC.

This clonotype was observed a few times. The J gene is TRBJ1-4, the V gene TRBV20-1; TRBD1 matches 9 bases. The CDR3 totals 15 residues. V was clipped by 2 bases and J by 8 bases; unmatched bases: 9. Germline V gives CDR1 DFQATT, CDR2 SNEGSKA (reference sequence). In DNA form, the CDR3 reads TGCAGTGCTAGACCCCCGGCGACAGGGGGAGAAAAACTGTTTTTT. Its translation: CSARPPATGGEKLFF.

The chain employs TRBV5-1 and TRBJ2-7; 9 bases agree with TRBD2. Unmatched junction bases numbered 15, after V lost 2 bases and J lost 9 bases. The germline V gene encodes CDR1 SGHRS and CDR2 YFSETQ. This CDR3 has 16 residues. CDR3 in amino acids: CASSLPSGTYGGVQYF. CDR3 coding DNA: TGCGCCAGCAGCTTACCTAGCGGGACCTACGGGGGTGTGCAGTACTTC. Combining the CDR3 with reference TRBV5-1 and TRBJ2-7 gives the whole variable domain KAGVTQTPRYLIKTRGQQVTLSCSPISGHRSVSWYQQTPGQGLQFLFEYFSETQRNKGNFPGRFSGRQFSNSRSEMNVSTLELGDSALYLCASSLPSGTYGGVQYFGPGTRLTVT.

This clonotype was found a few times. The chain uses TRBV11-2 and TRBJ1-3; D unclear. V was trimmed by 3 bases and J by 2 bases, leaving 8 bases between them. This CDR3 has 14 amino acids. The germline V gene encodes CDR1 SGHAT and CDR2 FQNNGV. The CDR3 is CASSLSGTGNTIYF. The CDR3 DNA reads TGTGCCAGCAGCTTGAGTGGAACTGGAAACACCATATATTTT. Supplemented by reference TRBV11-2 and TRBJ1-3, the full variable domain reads EAGVAQSPRYKIIEKRQSVAFWCNPISGHATLYWYQQILGQGPKLLIQFQNNGVVDDSQLPKDRFSAERLKGVDSTLKIQPAKLEDSAVYLCASSLSGTGNTIYFGEGSWLTVV.